This section outlines one T cell receptor (beta chain) sequence together with its context. As yet, its antigen is unknown. This sample stems from a study of cytomegalovirus exposure and HLA in healthy donors. The study's findings and limits: For most TCR beta V segments, an earlier analysis put the productive rate at about 90% or about 30% of the time. By a later analysis, the bulk of CMV-associated TCR beta chains appeared HLA-restricted. With later analysis, a missense DCLRE1C variant became linked to TCR beta V- and J-gene trimming.

The germline V gene has CDR1 WNHNN and CDR2 SYGVQD (reference sequence). This CDR3 has 14 residues. V was cut by 2 bases and J by 0 bases, with 5 bases left in between. Both 60 Vbeta primers and 13 Jbeta primers went into the PCR. Method: immunoSEQ multiplex PCR; TCRdb's copy keeps in-frame clones and lacks some. The record lists fewer than 45,000 clones, of which the ten most abundant hold approximately 10%. The chain couples TRBV10-1 to TRBJ2-1; D is uncertain. What was sequenced was PBMCs. The TCR originated in a man between 40 and 49 years old in good health and CMV-seropositive. The CDR3 bases are TGCGCCAGCAGTGAGACGGGCTCCTACAATGAGCAGTTCTTC. Its translation: CASSETGSYNEQFF.